This TCR beta chain was sequenced in a study of CD8 T cells in Susac syndrome. General study results and limits: A relatively small number of individuals underwent TCR sequencing and HLA analysis.

With respect to this clonotype: The antigen remains unidentified.

RNA amounts of about 0.5 to 1 ug underwent reverse transcription with random hexamers. Amplification of TCR beta CDR3 was carried out by immunoSEQ multiplex PCR, which covered 54 Vbeta and 13 Jbeta segments. A single record per CDR3 protein comes from TCRdb applying MiXCR to the immunoSEQ multiplex PCR reads. The sample has some 90,000 distinct CDR3 sequences, 80% to 95% seen once. Matched for age and sex, the controls were healthy donors. Negative magnetic isolation gave CD8+ and CD4+ cells; FACS enriched CD8+ TEMRA. Material for sequencing was CD8+ T cells from PBMCs. This sequence was found in a human donor in good health.

The CDR3 spells CASSETTGWQETQYF. The CDR3 region has the DNA TGTGCCAGCAGCGAGACGACAGGGTGGCAAGAGACCCAGTACTTC. This rearrangement joins TRBV9 to TRBJ2-5; the match to TRBD1 covers 7 bases. CDR1 and CDR2 from the germline V gene are SGDLS and YYNGEE. CDR3 length: 15 residues. V gave up 3 bases and J gave up 2 bases; unmatched junction bases: 7.